The clone carrying this TCR beta chain was counted a few times. This table comes from immunoSEQ multiplex PCR, and its TCRdb copy is limited to in-frame clones, with some not included. The sample contains about 150,000 clones, 86% of which appear only once. CDR3 size: 16 residues. Germline assignment: CDR1 LNHDA and CDR2 SQIVND (reference sequence). The V gene lost 7 bases and the J gene lost 2 bases, with 17 bases spanning the gap. This sample is drawn from a study of cytomegalovirus exposure and HLA in healthy donors. Sequenced material: PBMCs. The clonotype comes from a man younger than 35 in good health and CMV-seropositive. The chain combines TRBV19 with TRBJ2-2; D ambiguous. The CDR3 region is CASTPLPVINTGELFF. DNA for the CDR3: TGTGCCAGTACCCCTTTACCGGTTATTAACACCGGGGAGCTGTTTTTT. Full variable domain (missing parts from reference TRBV19 and TRBJ2-2): DGGITQSPKYLFRKEGQNVTLSCEQNLNHDAMYWYRQDPGQGLRLIYYSQIVNDFQKGDIAEGYSVSREKKESFPLTVTSAQKNPTAFYLCASTPLPVINTGELFFGEGSRLTVL.